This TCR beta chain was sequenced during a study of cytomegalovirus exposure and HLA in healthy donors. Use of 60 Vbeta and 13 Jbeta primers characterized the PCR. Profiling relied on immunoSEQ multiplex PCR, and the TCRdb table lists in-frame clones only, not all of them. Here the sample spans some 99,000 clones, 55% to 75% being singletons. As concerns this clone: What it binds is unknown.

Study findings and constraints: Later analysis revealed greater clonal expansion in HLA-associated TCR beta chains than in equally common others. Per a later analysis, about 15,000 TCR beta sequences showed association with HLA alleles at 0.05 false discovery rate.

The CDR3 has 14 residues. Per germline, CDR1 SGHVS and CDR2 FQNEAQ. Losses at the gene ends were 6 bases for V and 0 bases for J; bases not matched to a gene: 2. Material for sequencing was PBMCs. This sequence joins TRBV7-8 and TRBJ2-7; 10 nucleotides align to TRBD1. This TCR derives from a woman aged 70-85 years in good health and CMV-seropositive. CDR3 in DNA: TGTGCCAGCAGTTGGACAGGGGGCTCCTACGAGCAGTACTTC. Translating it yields CASSWTGGSYEQYF.